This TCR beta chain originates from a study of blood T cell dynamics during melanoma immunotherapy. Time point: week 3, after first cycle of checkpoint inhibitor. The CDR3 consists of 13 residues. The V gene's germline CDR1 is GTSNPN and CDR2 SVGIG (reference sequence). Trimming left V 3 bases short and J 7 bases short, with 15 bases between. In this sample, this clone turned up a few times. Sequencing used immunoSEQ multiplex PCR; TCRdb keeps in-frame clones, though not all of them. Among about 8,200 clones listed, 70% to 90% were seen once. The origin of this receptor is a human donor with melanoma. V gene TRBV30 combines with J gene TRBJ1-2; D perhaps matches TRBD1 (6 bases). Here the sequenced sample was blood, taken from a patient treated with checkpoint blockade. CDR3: CAWRETGGGGYTF. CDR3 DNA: TGTGCCTGGAGAGAGACAGGCGGTGGTGGCTACACCTTC.